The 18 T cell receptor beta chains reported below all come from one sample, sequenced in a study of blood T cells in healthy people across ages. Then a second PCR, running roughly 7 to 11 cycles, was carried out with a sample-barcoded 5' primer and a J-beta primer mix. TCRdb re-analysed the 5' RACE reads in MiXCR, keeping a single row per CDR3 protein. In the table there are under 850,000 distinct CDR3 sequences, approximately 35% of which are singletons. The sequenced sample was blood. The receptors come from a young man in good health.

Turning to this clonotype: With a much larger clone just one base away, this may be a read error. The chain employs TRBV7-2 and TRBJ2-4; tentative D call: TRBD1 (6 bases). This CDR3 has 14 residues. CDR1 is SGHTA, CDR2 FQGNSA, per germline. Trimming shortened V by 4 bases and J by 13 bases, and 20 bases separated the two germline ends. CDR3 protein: CASSWPDRPHEQYF. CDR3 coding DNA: TGTGCCAGCAGCTGGCCTGACAGGCCCCATGAGCAGTACTTC. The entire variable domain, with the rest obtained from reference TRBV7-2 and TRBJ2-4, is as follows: GAGVSQSPSNKVTEKGKDVELRCDPISGHTALYWYRQSLGQGLEFLIYFQGNSAPDKSGLPSDRFSAERTGGSVSTLTIQRTQQEDSAVYLCASSWPDRPHEQYFGAGTRLSVL.

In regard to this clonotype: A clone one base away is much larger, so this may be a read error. The CDR3 loop is CASSQDFVGQGVRNEQYF. The CDR3 DNA reads as TGCGCCAGCAGCCAAGATTTCGTGGGGCAGGGGGTACGGAATGAGCAGTACTTC. The genes are TRBV4-3 and TRBJ2-7; 7 nucleotides match TRBD1. CDR1 is LGHNA and CDR2 is YSLEER in the germline V gene. The CDR3 is 18 residues long. J lost 7 bases, V lost 0 bases, and 18 bases had no gene match.

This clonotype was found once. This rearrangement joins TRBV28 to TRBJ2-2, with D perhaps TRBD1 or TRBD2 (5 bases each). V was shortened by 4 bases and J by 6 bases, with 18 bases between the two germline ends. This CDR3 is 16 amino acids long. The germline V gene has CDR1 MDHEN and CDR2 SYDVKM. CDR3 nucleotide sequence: TGTGCCAGCAGTTCCCCCATTGGGGTGGGGGCCGGGGAGCTGTTTTTT. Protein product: CASSSPIGVGAGELFF. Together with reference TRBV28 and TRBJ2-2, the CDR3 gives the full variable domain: DVKVTQSSRYLVKRTGEKVFLECVQDMDHENMFWYRQDPGLGLRLIYFSYDVKMKEKGDIPEGYSVSREKKERFSLILESASTNQTSMYLCASSSPIGVGAGELFFGEGSRLTVL.

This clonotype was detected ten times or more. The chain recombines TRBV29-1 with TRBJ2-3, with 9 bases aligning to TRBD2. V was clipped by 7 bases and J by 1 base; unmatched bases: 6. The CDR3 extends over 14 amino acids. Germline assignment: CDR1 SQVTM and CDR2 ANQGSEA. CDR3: CSARTSVGTDTQYF. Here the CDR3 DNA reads TGCAGCGCACGGACTAGCGTTGGCACAGATACGCAGTATTTT.

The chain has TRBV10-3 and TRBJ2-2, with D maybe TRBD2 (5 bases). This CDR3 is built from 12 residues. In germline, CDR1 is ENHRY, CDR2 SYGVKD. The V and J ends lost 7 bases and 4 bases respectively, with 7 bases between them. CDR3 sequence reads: CAITGSTGELFF. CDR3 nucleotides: TGTGCCATCACGGGGAGCACCGGGGAGCTGTTTTTT.

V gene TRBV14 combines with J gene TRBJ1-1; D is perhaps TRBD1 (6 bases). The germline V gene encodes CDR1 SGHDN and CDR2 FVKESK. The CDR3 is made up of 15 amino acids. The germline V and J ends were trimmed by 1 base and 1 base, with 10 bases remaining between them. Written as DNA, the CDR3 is TGTGCCAGCAGCCAAGTTGTGGGGGCGAACACTGAAGCTTTCTTT. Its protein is CASSQVVGANTEAFF. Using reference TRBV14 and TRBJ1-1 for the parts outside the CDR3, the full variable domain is EAGVTQFPSHSVIEKGQTVTLRCDPISGHDNLYWYRRVMGKEIKFLLHFVKESKQDESGMPNNRFLAERTGGTYSTLKVQPAELEDSGVYFCASSQVVGANTEAFFGQGTRLTVV.

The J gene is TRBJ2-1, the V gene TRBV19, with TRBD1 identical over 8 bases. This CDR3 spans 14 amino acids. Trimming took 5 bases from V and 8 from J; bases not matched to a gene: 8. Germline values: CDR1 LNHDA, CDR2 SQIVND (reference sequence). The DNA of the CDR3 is TGTGCCAGTAGTCCCCCGGACAGGGTCCATGAGCAGTTCTTC. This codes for CASSPPDRVHEQFF. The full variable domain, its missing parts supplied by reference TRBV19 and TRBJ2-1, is DGGITQSPKYLFRKEGQNVTLSCEQNLNHDAMYWYRQDPGQGLRLIYYSQIVNDFQKGDIAEGYSVSREKKESFPLTVTSAQKNPTAFYLCASSPPDRVHEQFFGPGTRLTVL.

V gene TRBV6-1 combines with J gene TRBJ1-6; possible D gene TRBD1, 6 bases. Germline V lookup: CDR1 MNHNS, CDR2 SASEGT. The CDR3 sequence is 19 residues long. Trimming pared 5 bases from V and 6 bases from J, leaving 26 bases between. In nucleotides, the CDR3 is TGTGCCAGCAGTCCCGGACAGTTTAGGGATATGTTGCTTAATTCACCCCTCCACTTT. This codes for CASSPGQFRDMLLNSPLHF.

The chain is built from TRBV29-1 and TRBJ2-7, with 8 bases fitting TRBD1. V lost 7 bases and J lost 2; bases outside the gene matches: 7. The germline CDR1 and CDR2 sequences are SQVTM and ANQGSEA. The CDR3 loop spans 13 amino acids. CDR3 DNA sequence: TGCAGCGCCCTGACAGGGGATGCCTACGAGCAGTACTTC. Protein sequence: CSALTGDAYEQYF.

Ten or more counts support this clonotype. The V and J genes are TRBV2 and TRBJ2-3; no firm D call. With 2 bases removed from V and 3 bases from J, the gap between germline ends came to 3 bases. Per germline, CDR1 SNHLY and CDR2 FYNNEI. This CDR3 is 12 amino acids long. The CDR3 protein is CASSESTDTQYF. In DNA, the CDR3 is TGTGCCAGCAGTGAAAGTACAGATACGCAGTATTTT.

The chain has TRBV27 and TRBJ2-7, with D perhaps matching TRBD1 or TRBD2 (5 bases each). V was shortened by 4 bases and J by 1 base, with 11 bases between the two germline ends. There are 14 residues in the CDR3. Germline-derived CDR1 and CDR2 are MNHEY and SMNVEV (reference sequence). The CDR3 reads CASSSSGRSYEQYF. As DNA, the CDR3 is TGTGCCAGCAGTTCGTCGGGACGGTCCTACGAGCAGTACTTC.

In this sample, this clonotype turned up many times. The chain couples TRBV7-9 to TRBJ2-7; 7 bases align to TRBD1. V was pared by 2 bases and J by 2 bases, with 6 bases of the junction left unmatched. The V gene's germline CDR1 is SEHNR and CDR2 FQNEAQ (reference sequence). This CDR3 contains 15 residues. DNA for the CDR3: TGTGCCAGCAGCTTACCCCCGGACAGGACCTACGAGCAGTACTTC. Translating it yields CASSLPPDRTYEQYF. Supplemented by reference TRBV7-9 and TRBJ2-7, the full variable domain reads DTGVSQNPRHKITKRGQNVTFRCDPISEHNRLYWYRQTLGQGPEFLTYFQNEAQLEKSRLLSDRFSAERPKGSFSTLEIQRTEQGDSAMYLCASSLPPDRTYEQYFGPGTRLTVT.

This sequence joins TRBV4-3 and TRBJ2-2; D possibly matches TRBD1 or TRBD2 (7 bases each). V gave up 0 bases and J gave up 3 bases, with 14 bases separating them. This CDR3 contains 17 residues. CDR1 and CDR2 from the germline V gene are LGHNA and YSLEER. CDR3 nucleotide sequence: TGCGCCAGCAGCCAAGATTGGGCAGGGGGGGACACCGGGGAGCTGTTTTTT. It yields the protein CASSQDWAGGDTGELFF.

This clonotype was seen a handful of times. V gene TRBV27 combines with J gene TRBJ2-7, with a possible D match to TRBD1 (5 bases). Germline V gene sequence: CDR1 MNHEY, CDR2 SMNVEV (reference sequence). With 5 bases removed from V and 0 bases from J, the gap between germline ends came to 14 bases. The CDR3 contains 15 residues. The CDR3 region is CASSPRQFTSYEQYF. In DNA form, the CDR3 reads TGTGCCAGCAGTCCACGACAGTTTACCTCCTACGAGCAGTACTTC.

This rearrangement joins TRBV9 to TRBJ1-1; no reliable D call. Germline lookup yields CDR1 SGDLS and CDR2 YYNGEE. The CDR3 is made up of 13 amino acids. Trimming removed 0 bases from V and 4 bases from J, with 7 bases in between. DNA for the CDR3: TGTGCCAGCAGCGTAGTAGCGGGCACTGAAGCTTTCTTT. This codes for CASSVVAGTEAFF.

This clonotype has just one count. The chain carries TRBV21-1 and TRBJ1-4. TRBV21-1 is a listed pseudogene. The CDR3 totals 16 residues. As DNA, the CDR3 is TGTGCCAGCAGCAAAAGGTCCAGAGCAACTAATGAAAAACTGTTTTTT. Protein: CASSKRSRATNEKLFF.

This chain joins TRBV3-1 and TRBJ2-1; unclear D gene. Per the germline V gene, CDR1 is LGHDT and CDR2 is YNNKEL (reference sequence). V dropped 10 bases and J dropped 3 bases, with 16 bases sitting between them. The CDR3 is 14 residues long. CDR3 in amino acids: CATARVPLYNEQFF. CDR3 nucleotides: TGTGCCACCGCCCGGGTCCCACTCTACAATGAGCAGTTCTTC.

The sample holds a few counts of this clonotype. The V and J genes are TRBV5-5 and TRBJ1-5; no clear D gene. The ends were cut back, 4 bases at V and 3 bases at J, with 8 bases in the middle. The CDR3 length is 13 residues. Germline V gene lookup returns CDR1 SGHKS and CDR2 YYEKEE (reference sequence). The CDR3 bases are TGTGCCAGCAGCGCCGGCATCAATCAGCCCCAGCATTTT. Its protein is CASSAGINQPQHF.